The 28 T cell receptor beta chains below all came from one sample that was sequenced in a study of blood T cell repertoires in COVID-19. Sequenced by immunoSEQ multiplex PCR; TCRdb stores in-frame clones only, minus some. Of around 37,000 clones in the sample, around 87% were seen once. Sequencing was performed on peripheral blood. All receptors derive from a man between 60 and 70 years old with acute or convalescent COVID-19.

The chain couples TRBV11-2 to TRBJ2-1; D unresolved. The CDR3 length is 11 residues. Trimming removed 7 bases at V and 7 bases at J, with 8 bases between. In germline, CDR1 is SGHAT, CDR2 FQNNGV. The CDR3 nucleotides read TGTGCCAGCACCCTTAAAAATGAGCAGTTCTTC. Its translation: CASTLKNEQFF.

CDR3 DNA sequence: TGTGCCAGCAGCCCGAGTCCGTCGGAGACCCAGTACTTC. The encoded protein is CASSPSPSETQYF. The rearrangement links TRBV9 to TRBJ2-5; D gene unclear. Germline V gives CDR1 SGDLS, CDR2 YYNGEE. Trimming shortened V by 4 bases and J by 5 bases, and 12 bases separated the two germline ends. This CDR3 comprises 13 residues.

The chain links TRBV7-2 to TRBJ2-2; 7 nucleotides line up with TRBD2. The CDR3 is 15 residues long. After removal of 6 bases from V and 0 bases from J, the junction contained 4 bases not matched to a gene. From germline, CDR1 is SGHTA and CDR2 FQGNSA. The CDR3 region is CASRKRDSNTGELFF. The CDR3 DNA follows: TGTGCCAGCAGGAAGCGGGACTCGAACACCGGGGAGCTGTTTTTT.

This clone was found a few times. The chain joins TRBV28 to TRBJ2-1; D is uncertain. CDR3 length: 15 amino acids. Looked up from germline, CDR1 is MDHEN and CDR2 is SYDVKM. The V end was cut by 10 bases, the J end by 1 base, with 17 bases between. The CDR3 reads CATEPFYPSYNEQFF. The CDR3 nucleotides are TGTGCCACCGAACCCTTCTACCCATCCTACAATGAGCAGTTCTTC.

This clone was seen more than once but under ten times. Other DNA sequences in the same sample also yield this CDR3. The chain links TRBV5-1 to TRBJ2-1, with 8 bases lining up with TRBD2. V dropped 4 bases and J dropped 0; count of bases not matched to a gene: 3. The germline CDR1 and CDR2 sequences are SGHRS and YFSETQ. The CDR3 sequence is 15 residues long. The chain's CDR3 is CASSPSGSSYNEQFF. The CDR3 coding sequence is TGCGCCAGCAGCCCGAGCGGGAGCTCCTACAATGAGCAGTTCTTC.

The chain links TRBV19 to TRBJ2-2; 11 nucleotides match TRBD2. The junction had 12 bases not matched to a gene; V was cut back by 5 bases and J by 7 bases. The V gene's germline CDR1 is LNHDA and CDR2 SQIVND (reference sequence). CDR3 size: 17 residues. The CDR3 DNA follows: TGTGCCAGTAGTTTTGGCATAGCGGGAGGGCCGGACGGGGAGCTGTTTTTT. It is translated as CASSFGIAGGPDGELFF.

V is TRBV3-1 (or the pseudogene TRBV3-2) and J is TRBJ2-5; the match to TRBD2 covers 13 bases. CDR1 and CDR2 from the germline V gene are LGHDT and YNNKEL (reference sequence). This CDR3 is 15 amino acids long. Losses at the gene ends were 0 bases for V and 6 bases for J; bases not matched to a gene: 1. In DNA form, the CDR3 reads TGTGCCAGCAGCCAAGAGGGGACTAGCGGGAAGACCCAGTACTTC. Residues: CASSQEGTSGKTQYF.

V is TRBV5-1 and J is TRBJ2-3; D unclear. V lost 2 bases to trimming and J lost 4 bases, with 5 bases between them. Looked up from germline, CDR1 is SGHRS and CDR2 is YFSETQ. There are 12 residues in the CDR3. CDR3 sequence reads: CASSLTPDTQYF. The CDR3 nucleotides are TGCGCCAGCAGCTTAACTCCAGATACGCAGTATTTT.

In this sample, this clone turned up a few times. The V and J genes are TRBV2 and TRBJ2-2; 9 bases align to TRBD1. The CDR3 covers 14 residues. Losses at the gene ends were 8 bases for V and 6 bases for J; bases not matched to a gene: 7. Germline loops: CDR1 SNHLY, CDR2 FYNNEI. This chain's CDR3 is CASSGTGLPGELFF. The CDR3 DNA is TGTGCCAGCTCCGGGACAGGGTTACCCGGGGAGCTGTTTTTT.

CDR3 DNA: TGTGCCTGGAGACCTCGACAGGGGGAAACTAATGAAAAACTGTTTTTT. The encoded protein is CAWRPRQGETNEKLFF. This rearrangement joins TRBV30 to TRBJ1-4, with 9 bases lining up with TRBD1. Germline trimming cut 3 bases from V and 1 base from J; bases unmatched to any gene: 6. Germline loops: CDR1 GTSNPN, CDR2 SVGIG (reference sequence). This CDR3 comprises 16 residues.

The V gene is TRBV7-8, the J gene TRBJ2-4, with D unclear. Trimming shortened V by 5 bases and J by 8 bases, and 10 bases separated the two germline ends. The CDR3 length is 12 residues. Germline V lookup: CDR1 SGHVS, CDR2 FQNEAQ. This CDR3 reads CASSMGRDIQYF. For the CDR3, the DNA is TGTGCCAGCAGCATGGGCCGTGACATTCAGTACTTC. The full variable domain, rest sourced from reference TRBV7-8 and TRBJ2-4, is GAGVSQSPRYKVAKRGQDVALRCDPISGHVSLFWYQQALGQGPEFLTYFQNEAQLDKSGLPSDRFFAERPEGSVSTLKIQRTQQEDSAVYLCASSMGRDIQYFGAGTRLSVL.

V gene TRBV7-2 combines with J gene TRBJ2-3; D gene unclear. Trimming left V 2 bases short and J 5 bases short, with 17 bases between. Per the germline V gene, CDR1 is SGHTA and CDR2 is FQGNSA. This CDR3 contains 16 residues. CDR3 sequence reads: CASSLSLASRRDTQYF. The CDR3 nucleotides are TGTGCCAGCAGCTTAAGTCTGGCCTCTAGGAGAGATACGCAGTATTTT.

This clone appeared once. CDR3 coding DNA: TGTGCCAGCAGCGGGAGACTCTCTTCAGATACGCAGTATTTT. It encodes CASSGRLSSDTQYF. V gene TRBV9 combines with J gene TRBJ2-3; D is unresolved. Per germline, CDR1 SGDLS and CDR2 YYNGEE. V lost 3 bases and J lost 4, with 12 bases in between. The CDR3 length is 14 residues.

The chain links TRBV11-2 to TRBJ1-1; maybe TRBD1 (6 bases). This CDR3 contains 14 residues. Germline loops: CDR1 SGHAT, CDR2 FQNNGV. Trimming stripped 3 bases from V and 1 base from J, with 9 bases between. DNA of the CDR3: TGTGCCAGCAGCTTCCGGACAGAGAACACTGAAGCTTTCTTT. Translated: CASSFRTENTEAFF.

CDR3: CASSQLTSYEQYF. For the CDR3, the DNA is TGTGCCAGCAGCCAACTCACTTCCTACGAGCAGTACTTC. The J gene is TRBJ2-7, the V gene TRBV3-1 (or the pseudogene TRBV3-2); D unresolved. Germline values: CDR1 LGHDT, CDR2 YNNKEL (reference sequence). The CDR3 extends over 13 amino acids. V lost 2 bases to trimming and J lost 1 base, with 6 bases between them.

This sequence joins TRBV6-2 or TRBV6-3 and TRBJ2-3; D may be TRBD2 (6 bases). The CDR3 has 14 residues. Trimming removed 5 bases at V and 5 bases at J, with 14 bases between. Germline loops: CDR1 MNHEY, CDR2 SVGEGT. This CDR3 reads CASSLLTRGDTQYF. CDR3 nucleotide sequence: TGTGCCAGCAGTCTCCTGACTAGAGGAGATACGCAGTATTTT.

The chain carries TRBV6-2 or TRBV6-3 and TRBJ2-7; 8 bases align to TRBD1. Germline assignment: CDR1 MNHEY and CDR2 SVGEGT. V lost 5 bases to trimming and J lost 9 bases; unmatched junction nucleotides: 9. The CDR3 is 13 residues long. CDR3 sequence reads: CASSRDRGPGQYV. CDR3 bases: TGTGCCAGCAGTCGCGACAGGGGTCCAGGGCAGTACGTC.

This chain joins TRBV7-9 and TRBJ2-3; D not certain. Germline V lookup: CDR1 SEHNR, CDR2 FQNEAQ (reference sequence). V was clipped by 5 bases and J by 10 bases, with 13 bases between them. The CDR3 runs to 12 residues. CDR3 residues: CASSPASLAQYF. Here the CDR3 DNA reads TGTGCCAGCAGCCCAGCTAGTTTAGCGCAGTATTTT. The entire variable domain, with the rest obtained from reference TRBV7-9 and TRBJ2-3, is as follows: DTGVSQNPRHKITKRGQNVTFRCDPISEHNRLYWYRQTLGQGPEFLTYFQNEAQLEKSRLLSDRFSAERPKGSFSTLEIQRTEQGDSAMYLCASSPASLAQYFGPGTRLTVL.

The rearrangement links TRBV11-2 to TRBJ1-5; 7 bases are a match to TRBD1. CDR1 and CDR2 (germline): SGHAT, FQNNGV. V gave up 3 bases and J gave up 7 bases; unmatched junction bases: 6. The CDR3 covers 14 residues. The CDR3 nucleotides read TGTGCCAGCAGCTTGACAGGGTCTTCGCAGCCCCAGCATTTT. Its protein is CASSLTGSSQPQHF.

This chain uses TRBV12-3 or TRBV12-4 with TRBJ2-1; D is possibly TRBD2 (5 bases). The CDR3 sequence is 11 residues long. Deletions cut 5 bases from V and 10 bases from J, with 9 bases between. The CDR3 loop reads CASSPEGEQFF. CDR3 nucleotide sequence: TGTGCCAGCAGTCCAGAGGGAGAGCAGTTCTTC.

V is TRBV19 and J is TRBJ2-5; 9 bases match TRBD2. Trimming took 3 bases from V and 1 from J; bases not matched to a gene: 3. Germline CDR1 LNHDA, CDR2 SQIVND (reference sequence). This CDR3 has 15 residues. The CDR3 DNA sequence: TGTGCCAGTAGTATCCCTAGCGGGGTCCAAGAGACCCAGTACTTC. This encodes CASSIPSGVQETQYF.

The V call is TRBV5-6, the J call TRBJ1-4, with D uncertain. This CDR3 spans 13 amino acids. Germline V lookup: CDR1 SGHDT, CDR2 YYEEEE. V gave up 4 bases and J gave up 8 bases, with 12 bases separating them. CDR3 DNA sequence: TGTGCCAGCAGCGTAGGGAGGCGGGAAAAACTGTTTTTT. Its protein product is CASSVGRREKLFF.

The genes are TRBV7-2 and TRBJ2-6; the D gene is possibly TRBD2 (5 bases). Trimming stripped 1 base from V and 4 bases from J, with 17 bases between. Germline-derived CDR1 and CDR2 are SGHTA and FQGNSA. CDR3 length: 18 amino acids. CDR3 sequence reads: CASSLEARAGSGANVLTF. The CDR3, as DNA: TGTGCCAGCAGCTTAGAAGCGAGGGCAGGATCCGGGGCCAACGTCCTGACTTTC. The whole variable domain, filled in from reference TRBV7-2 and TRBJ2-6, reads GAGVSQSPSNKVTEKGKDVELRCDPISGHTALYWYRQSLGQGLEFLIYFQGNSAPDKSGLPSDRFSAERTGGSVSTLTIQRTQQEDSAVYLCASSLEARAGSGANVLTFGAGSRLTVL.

This sequence joins TRBV4-1 and TRBJ2-2; TRBD1 aligns across 7 bases. The trim removed 1 base at V and 1 base at J, leaving 12 bases unmatched. The CDR3 covers 19 residues. The germline gives CDR1 MGHRA, CDR2 YSYEKL. CDR3 protein: CASSQATTPGQLNTGELFF. The CDR3 DNA reads TGCGCCAGCAGCCAAGCTACCACGCCGGGACAGCTGAACACCGGGGAGCTGTTTTTT.

This sequence joins TRBV7-6 and TRBJ2-1; the match to TRBD2 covers 9 bases. The V and J ends lost 5 bases and 6 bases, in that order; junction bases with no gene match: 11. CDR1 and CDR2 from the germline V gene are SGHVS and FNYEAQ. The CDR3 has 16 amino acids. CDR3 in amino acids: CASSPGGTSRFNEQFF. The CDR3 DNA sequence: TGTGCCAGCAGCCCAGGGGGGACTAGCCGATTCAATGAGCAGTTCTTC.

This sequence joins TRBV5-4 and TRBJ2-3; TRBD2 matches at 10 bases. In germline, CDR1 is SGHNT, CDR2 YYREEE (reference sequence). The V segment lost 0 bases and the J segment 6 bases; nucleotides outside the gene matches: 4. The CDR3 is made up of 15 amino acids. The CDR3 loop is CASSLASGGGDTQYF. The DNA of the CDR3 is TGTGCCAGCAGCTTGGCTAGCGGGGGCGGGGATACGCAGTATTTT.

This clone was seen more than once but under ten times. This chain links TRBV11-3 with TRBJ1-5; possible D gene TRBD1, 5 bases. Germline V gene sequence: CDR1 SGHNT, CDR2 YENEEA. The ends were cut back, 2 bases at V and 11 bases at J, with 10 bases in the middle. The CDR3 consists of 12 residues. In nucleotides, the CDR3 is TGTGCCAGCAGCTTATCATCGGGGGCCCAGCATTTT. Amino acids: CASSLSSGAQHF.

The CDR3 loop reads CATSRTAGNTIYF. The CDR3 nucleotides are TGTGCCACCAGCCGGACAGCTGGAAACACCATATATTTT. V is TRBV15 and J is TRBJ1-3, with a tentative D call TRBD1 (6 bases). In germline, CDR1 is LNHNV, CDR2 YYDKDF (reference sequence). Trimming took 5 bases from V and 2 from J, leaving 7 bases between them. The CDR3 covers 13 residues. The full variable domain, in which reference TRBV15 and TRBJ1-3 provide the parts outside the CDR3, is DAMVIQNPRYQVTQFGKPVTLSCSQTLNHNVMYWYQQKSSQAPKLLFHYYDKDFNNEADTPDNFQSRRPNTSFCFLDIRSPGLGDTAMYLCATSRTAGNTIYFGEGSWLTVV.